These 29 T cell receptor beta chains originate from one sample sequenced in a study of response to subunit inactivated influenza vaccine. TCRdb fed the RT-PCR reads into MiXCR, producing one record per CDR3 protein. Of more than 600,000 distinct CDR3 sequences in the sample, under 20% are singletons; the top ten hold approximately 10%. The specimen comprised PBMCs from blood, sampled roughly 5 days after vaccination. The source of these receptors is a man aged 50 or older who received an inactivated influenza vaccine.

The chain links TRBV5-8 to TRBJ1-4; possibly TRBD1 for D (6 bases). CDR3 length: 17 residues. The germline V gene encodes CDR1 SGHTS and CDR2 YDEGEE. With 4 bases removed from V and 0 bases from J, the gap between germline ends came to 16 bases. The CDR3 loop is CASSAARGGATNEKLFF. Here the CDR3 DNA reads TGTGCCAGCAGCGCAGCCAGGGGCGGGGCAACTAATGAAAAACTGTTTTTT.

This clonotype was seen only a few times. The chain is built from TRBV5-1 and TRBJ2-2, with D possibly being TRBD1 (7 bases). The CDR3 extends over 15 amino acids. Per germline, CDR1 SGHRS and CDR2 YFSETQ. V lost 2 bases to trimming and J lost 4 bases, with 12 bases between them. CDR3 nucleotides: TGCGCCAGCAGCTTCAGGGGGGACAGCACCGGGGAGCTGTTTTTT. Residues: CASSFRGDSTGELFF.

The V gene is TRBV6-2 or TRBV6-3, the J gene TRBJ2-7; no clear D. V gave up 0 bases and J gave up 3 bases, with 12 bases separating them. CDR1 is MNHEY, CDR2 SVGEGT, per germline. This CDR3 region has 15 residues. The CDR3 region has the DNA TGTGCCAGCAGTTACTCGGGTCCCAGTGTCTACGAGCAGTACTTC. This gives the protein CASSYSGPSVYEQYF.

This clonotype has more than one count but fewer than ten. The chain carries TRBV29-1 and TRBJ2-3, with a possible D match to TRBD2 (6 bases). The CDR3 consists of 15 residues. Germline V gene data show CDR1 as SQVTM and CDR2 as ANQGSEA. CDR3 DNA: TGCAGGGGGCCAAGGGGACTTCCTAGCACAGATACGCAGTATTTT. Protein sequence: CRGPRGLPSTDTQYF.

This clonotype was detected only a few times. V and J are TRBV20-1 and TRBJ2-7; D not resolved. Germline-derived CDR1 and CDR2 are DFQATT and SNEGSKA (reference sequence). V gave up 5 bases and J gave up 6 bases, with 11 bases separating them. The CDR3 totals 11 residues. The CDR3 protein is CSAHSNSEQYF. The CDR3 DNA sequence: TGCAGTGCTCATAGCAACAGCGAGCAGTACTTC.

The chain links TRBV18 to TRBJ2-1; 8 bases line up with TRBD2. The CDR3 sequence is 15 residues long. CDR1 and CDR2 (germline): KGHSH, LQKENI. V dropped 3 bases and J dropped 5; count of bases not matched to a gene: 6. The CDR3 is CASSPRLARDNEQFF. The CDR3 DNA reads as TGTGCCAGCTCACCGAGACTAGCGCGAGACAATGAGCAGTTCTTC. Supplemented by reference TRBV18 and TRBJ2-1, the full variable domain reads NAGVMQNPRHLVRRRGQEARLRCSPMKGHSHVYWYRQLPEEGLKFMVYLQKENIIDESGMPKERFSAEFPKEGPSILRIQQVVRGDSAAYFCASSPRLARDNEQFFGPGTRLTVL.

This clonotype appeared a few times. One junction end does not reproduce the germline sequence, and a read error may be involved. V gene TRBV7-7 combines with J gene TRBJ2-5; 11 positions match TRBD2. Germline V gene sequence: CDR1 SSHAT, CDR2 FNYEAQ (reference sequence). The CDR3 extends over 15 amino acids. This CDR3 is CASSFGLAGQETQYF. In nucleotides, the CDR3 is TGTGCTAGCAGCTTCGGACTAGCGGGTCAAGAGACCCAGTACTTC.

This clonotype has only a few counts. V gene TRBV5-5 combines with J gene TRBJ2-3; maybe TRBD2 (6 bases). This CDR3 is built from 15 residues. CDR1 is SGHKS and CDR2 is YYEKEE in the germline V gene (reference sequence). V lost 4 bases to trimming and J lost 1 base, with 13 bases between them. The DNA of the CDR3 is TGTGCCAGCAGCCCTACAAGGGAGGGCACAGATACGCAGTATTTT. This codes for CASSPTREGTDTQYF.

This clonotype was seen repeatedly, ten times or more. The rearrangement links TRBV15 to TRBJ2-1; weak D call: TRBD2 (5 bases). This CDR3 is built from 12 residues. The germline CDR1 and CDR2 sequences are LNHNV and YYDKDF (reference sequence). V was shortened by 5 bases and J by 7 bases, with 9 bases between the two germline ends. CDR3 sequence reads: CATSRRTNEQFF. CDR3 nucleotide sequence: TGTGCCACCAGCCGTCGGACTAATGAGCAGTTCTTC.

This clonotype was seen a handful of times. J is TRBJ2-2 and V is TRBV20-1; no clear D gene. Germline V CDR1 and CDR2: DFQATT, SNEGSKA (reference sequence). This CDR3 is built from 14 residues. The V end lost 2 bases, the J end lost 2 bases, and 9 bases lay between the germline ends. Written as DNA, the CDR3 is TGCAGTGCTAGACCCTCCACTAACACCGGGGAGCTGTTTTTT. The encoded protein is CSARPSTNTGELFF.

The V call is TRBV29-1, the J call TRBJ2-3; D possibly matches TRBD1 or TRBD2 (6 bases each). Trimming cost V 2 bases and J 4 bases, with 19 bases left between them. This CDR3 contains 16 residues. Germline V CDR1 and CDR2: SQVTM, ANQGSEA. CDR3 in DNA: TGCAGCGTTGAAAACCCCGGGGGCGCAGAGGCAGATACGCAGTATTTT. Translating it yields CSVENPGGAEADTQYF.

This rearrangement joins TRBV6-2 or TRBV6-3 to TRBJ1-2, with D tentatively TRBD1 (6 bases). V was trimmed by 5 bases and J by 3 bases, leaving 13 bases between them. Germline assignment: CDR1 MNHEY and CDR2 SVGEGT. The CDR3 is 14 amino acids. The CDR3 DNA reads TGTGCCAGCAGTCGACAGGTGTCCGACTATGGCTACACCTTC. Translating gives CASSRQVSDYGYTF.

This clonotype was counted only a few times. The CDR3 DNA reads as TGTGCCAGCGCGGCGGGAGGGCCGCGGGAAGAGCAGTACTTC. Protein sequence: CASAAGGPREEQYF. The J gene is TRBJ2-7, the V gene TRBV12-3 or TRBV12-4; 9 bases fit TRBD2. This CDR3 comprises 14 residues. J gave up 7 bases and V 8 bases, and 12 bases lay outside the gene matches.

The gene calls are TRBV5-6 and TRBJ2-5; D ambiguous. CDR1 is SGHDT, CDR2 YYEEEE, per germline. V gave up 4 bases and J gave up 2 bases, with 15 bases separating them. This CDR3 is 15 amino acids long. The CDR3: CASSRGRRLQETQYF. The CDR3 nucleotides are TGTGCCAGCAGCAGAGGCAGGCGGCTACAAGAGACCCAGTACTTC.

This clonotype was counted a few times. The chain joins TRBV6-1 to TRBJ1-2, with D maybe TRBD1 (5 bases). Germline CDR1 and CDR2: MNHNS and SASEGT. The V end was cut by 3 bases, the J end by 3 bases, with 17 bases between. The CDR3 is 16 residues long. CDR3 DNA sequence: TGTGCCAGCAGTGACAGGGCTCGGTCCGATGACTATGGCTACACCTTC. It encodes CASSDRARSDDYGYTF.

The V call is TRBV7-9, the J call TRBJ1-4; TRBD1 might be the D (5 bases). The CDR3 extends over 12 amino acids. Per germline, CDR1 SEHNR and CDR2 FQNEAQ (reference sequence). V was shortened by 8 bases and J by 8 bases, with 12 bases between the two germline ends. DNA of the CDR3: TGTGCCAGCGGCGGAGGGACCGAAAAACTGTTTTTT. It codes for CASGGGTEKLFF. The variable domain in full, completed from reference TRBV7-9 and TRBJ1-4, reads DTGVSQNPRHKITKRGQNVTFRCDPISEHNRLYWYRQTLGQGPEFLTYFQNEAQLEKSRLLSDRFSAERPKGSFSTLEIQRTEQGDSAMYLCASGGGTEKLFFGSGTQLSVL.

This clonotype was seen more than once but under ten times. The chain has TRBV12-3 or TRBV12-4 and TRBJ2-7; 8 bases are shared with TRBD2. J was trimmed by 0 bases and V by 2 bases; bases with no gene match: 30. This CDR3 is built from 24 residues. The CDR3 here is CASSLPEMGCRRGAPLNSSYEQYF. The CDR3 DNA reads as TGTGCCAGCAGTTTACCTGAGATGGGCTGTCGGCGGGGGGCACCACTAAACAGCTCCTACGAGCAGTACTTC.

The J gene is TRBJ2-7, the V gene TRBV4-1; 7 nucleotides agree with TRBD1. This CDR3 region has 16 residues. Germline CDR1 is MGHRA and CDR2 is YSYEKL. V trimming: 2 bases; J trimming: 6 bases; junction bases outside the gene matches: 13. CDR3 residues: CASSQQVRDRVGEQYF. CDR3 bases: TGCGCCAGCAGCCAACAGGTCCGAGACAGGGTGGGCGAGCAGTACTTC.

This clonotype was detected only a few times. V and J are TRBV4-1 and TRBJ2-2; tentative D call: TRBD2 (6 bases). Germline V lookup: CDR1 MGHRA, CDR2 YSYEKL. Deletions cut 1 base from V and 6 bases from J, with 18 bases between. CDR3 length equals 17 residues. CDR3 nucleotides: TGCGCCAGCAGCCAAGTGTCTGCTAGCGTAGGGTCCGGGGAGCTGTTTTTT. As protein: CASSQVSASVGSGELFF.

This clonotype was seen more than once but under ten times. This chain connects TRBV20-1 to TRBJ1-2, with D possibly TRBD1 on 6 matching bases. The CDR3 extends over 15 amino acids. Germline CDR1 and CDR2: DFQATT and SNEGSKA (reference sequence). V lost 0 bases and J lost 3, with 14 bases in between. CDR3 nucleotide sequence: TGCAGTGCTAGAGATTTTCGACAGGACCACTATGGCTACACCTTC. It codes for CSARDFRQDHYGYTF.

This clonotype was found many times. The chain has TRBV4-2 and TRBJ2-1, with D tentatively TRBD1 (5 bases). The CDR3 extends over 15 amino acids. Germline assignment: CDR1 LGHNA and CDR2 YNFKEQ. V dropped 0 bases and J dropped 8 bases, with 14 bases sitting between them. CDR3 bases: TGTGCCAGCAGCCAAGAGGTGGGGCGCTTAGATGAGCAGTTCTTC. It encodes CASSQEVGRLDEQFF.

This clonotype has more than one count but fewer than ten. V usage is TRBV5-1 and J usage is TRBJ2-3; 11 bases align to TRBD2. Germline V lookup: CDR1 SGHRS, CDR2 YFSETQ. The trim removed 4 bases at V and 5 bases at J, leaving 9 bases unmatched. CDR3 length equals 16 residues. CDR3 region: CASSVFSGRAGDTQYF. The CDR3 nucleotides read TGCGCCAGCAGCGTGTTTAGCGGGAGGGCCGGAGATACGCAGTATTTT. Looking up the rest from reference TRBV5-1 and TRBJ2-3 gives the full variable domain: KAGVTQTPRYLIKTRGQQVTLSCSPISGHRSVSWYQQTPGQGLQFLFEYFSETQRNKGNFPGRFSGRQFSNSRSEMNVSTLELGDSALYLCASSVFSGRAGDTQYFGPGTRLTVL.

This clonotype has just a few counts. The V call is TRBV6-1, the J call TRBJ2-5; D uncertain. The CDR3 extends over 14 amino acids. From germline, CDR1 is MNHNS and CDR2 SASEGT. V was trimmed by 7 bases and J by 1 base, leaving 13 bases between them. This chain's CDR3 is CASIRTTTQETQYF. In nucleotides, the CDR3 is TGTGCCAGCATCCGGACCACTACCCAAGAGACCCAGTACTTC.

The V call is TRBV7-8, the J call TRBJ2-7; 7 bases line up with TRBD1. This CDR3 is built from 14 residues. Germline lookup yields CDR1 SGHVS and CDR2 FQNEAQ. J was trimmed by 6 bases and V by 1 base; bases with no gene match: 6. CDR3 DNA: TGTGCCAGCAGCTTAGACAGGGGAGTTAGCGAGCAGTACTTC. This gives the protein CASSLDRGVSEQYF.

This clonotype has only a few counts. The chain uses TRBV7-2 and TRBJ2-2; D uncertain. The CDR3 has 13 residues. CDR1 SGHTA and CDR2 FQGNSA come from the germline V gene. V was trimmed by 5 bases and J by 6 bases, leaving 10 bases between them. The CDR3 nucleotides read TGTGCCAGCAGCCCGATTTGGGCCGGGGAGCTGTTTTTT. This encodes CASSPIWAGELFF.

The DNA for the CDR3 is TGTGCCAGCAGCTTAGGGCTTCTGGAGGGACCCCAGCATTTT. It translates to CASSLGLLEGPQHF. V is TRBV13 and J is TRBJ1-5; D ambiguous. Trimming removed 0 bases from V and 10 bases from J, with 13 bases in between. Germline V lookup: CDR1 PRHDT, CDR2 FYEKMQ (reference sequence). The CDR3 spans 14 residues.

There are many counts of this clonotype. V and J are TRBV29-1 and TRBJ2-5; 7 bases are shared with TRBD1. CDR1 and CDR2 from the germline V gene are SQVTM and ANQGSEA. V gave up 7 bases and J gave up 4 bases; unmatched junction bases: 9. This CDR3 region has 13 residues. The CDR3 region has the DNA TGCAGCGCCTCACAGGGGTTACGAGAGACCCAGTACTTC. Translating gives CSASQGLRETQYF. Together with reference TRBV29-1 and TRBJ2-5, the CDR3 gives the full variable domain: SAVISQKPSRDICQRGTSLTIQCQVDSQVTMMFWYRQQPGQSLTLIATANQGSEATYESGFVIDKFPISRPNLTFSTLTVSNMSPEDSSIYLCSASQGLRETQYFGPGTRLLVL.

This clonotype was recorded a few times. The rearrangement joins TRBV7-9 to TRBJ2-3; D possibly corresponds to TRBD2 (6 bases). The ends were cut back, 6 bases at V and 6 bases at J, with 19 bases in the middle. The CDR3 is 15 residues long. The germline CDR1 and CDR2 sequences are SEHNR and FQNEAQ (reference sequence). As DNA, the CDR3 is TGTGCCAGCAGAAGAGGGACTTGGGGTAGGGATACGCAGTATTTT. Protein sequence: CASRRGTWGRDTQYF.

The CDR3 here is CASSFGRRRGRYEQYF. CDR3 sequence (DNA): TGTGCCAGCAGTTTCGGCCGTCGTCGGGGGAGGTACGAGCAGTACTTC. This sequence joins TRBV12-3 or TRBV12-4 and TRBJ2-7, with D tentatively TRBD2 (6 bases). The V and J ends lost 3 bases and 4 bases respectively, with 19 bases between them. The CDR3 covers 16 residues.